One sample yielded the 32 T cell receptor beta chains listed below, sequenced in a study of T cells in Graves' hyperthyroidism and ophthalmopathy. The source material, RNA transcripts, was used to amplify TCR beta CDR3 regions. A set of HTBI primers served as the primers for a first-round RT-PCR of the TCR CDR3. MiXCR was run by TCRdb on the multiplex PCR reads, yielding one entry per CDR3 protein. The sample includes around 290,000 distinct CDR3 sequences, 13% of them seen just once. Sequencing used blood. The receptors shown here come from a woman between 25 and 40 years old with Graves' hyperthyroidism that later progressed to Graves' ophthalmopathy.

This chain joins TRBV6-1 and TRBJ2-7; the match to TRBD1 covers 8 bases. V lost 8 bases to trimming and J lost 2 bases; unmatched junction nucleotides: 20. This CDR3 is 18 amino acids long. Germline CDR1 and CDR2: MNHNS and SASEGT. The CDR3 spells CASSPPVVNRDRTYEQYF. CDR3 nucleotides: TGTGCCAGCTCACCACCAGTTGTCAACCGGGACAGGACCTACGAGCAGTACTTC.

This clonotype has ten or more counts. The genes are TRBV11-2 and TRBJ2-1; D ambiguous. CDR1 and CDR2 from the germline V gene are SGHAT and FQNNGV. This CDR3 spans 12 amino acids. V was shortened by 0 bases and J by 12 bases, with 9 bases between the two germline ends. The CDR3 sequence is CASSLDNKGQFF. For the CDR3, the DNA is TGTGCCAGCAGCTTAGATAACAAGGGGCAGTTCTTC.

This clonotype came up many times. The CDR3 here is CASSVVGGSRDTQYF. The CDR3 DNA reads TGTGCCAGCAGCGTAGTTGGCGGGAGTAGAGATACGCAGTATTTT. This rearrangement joins TRBV9 to TRBJ2-3; 7 positions agree with TRBD2. This CDR3 is built from 15 residues. V lost 0 bases and J lost 5; bases outside the gene matches: 6. Germline V gene sequence: CDR1 SGDLS, CDR2 YYNGEE. Using reference TRBV9 and TRBJ2-3 for the parts outside the CDR3, the full variable domain is DSGVTQTPKHLITATGQRVTLRCSPRSGDLSVYWYQQSLDQGLQFLIQYYNGEERAKGNILERFSAQQFPDLHSELNLSSLELGDSALYFCASSVVGGSRDTQYFGPGTRLTVL.

This clonotype was seen many times. The chain carries TRBV6-1 and TRBJ2-7; 14 nucleotides align to TRBD2. V was pared by 10 bases and J by 8 bases, with 13 bases of the junction left unmatched. CDR1 is MNHNS, CDR2 SASEGT, per germline. The CDR3 extends over 15 amino acids. The CDR3 coding sequence is TGTGCCACCCGCGGAGGGACTAGCGGGAGTTGGAAGCAGTACTTC. It translates to CATRGGTSGSWKQYF.

This clonotype occurred many times. CDR3 amino acids: CASSLRLAGGTYEQYF. CDR3 sequence (DNA): TGTGCCAGCAGCTTAAGACTAGCGGGAGGAACCTACGAGCAGTACTTC. The chain uses TRBV7-8 and TRBJ2-7, with TRBD2 matching 13 bases. The junction had 3 bases not matched to a gene; V was cut back by 2 bases and J by 2 bases. There are 16 residues in the CDR3. Looked up from germline, CDR1 is SGHVS and CDR2 is FQNEAQ.

V and J are TRBV20-1 and TRBJ2-1, with no clear D. The end of the DNA is better explained by TRBJ2-7, so the J call may be wrong. The CDR3 length is 12 residues. Per the germline V gene, CDR1 is DFQATT and CDR2 is SNEGSKA (reference sequence). Here the CDR3 reads CSARASYNEQYF. The CDR3, as DNA: TGCAGTGCTAGGGCAAGCTACAATGAGCAGTACTTC.

This clonotype was observed many times. V and J are TRBV6-2 or TRBV6-3 and TRBJ1-5; 9 bases fit TRBD1. Looked up from germline, CDR1 is MNHEY and CDR2 is SVGEGT. This CDR3 has 15 residues. V dropped 6 bases and J dropped 3; count of bases not matched to a gene: 6. CDR3 loop: CASSPGQGNNQPQHF. The DNA for the CDR3 is TGTGCCAGCAGCCCGGGACAGGGAAACAATCAGCCCCAGCATTTT.

This clonotype showed up just a few times. The chain joins TRBV19 to TRBJ1-4; D remains unclear. Germline CDR1 is LNHDA and CDR2 is SQIVND (reference sequence). Trimming took 6 bases from V and 2 from J, leaving 10 bases between them. The CDR3 runs to 14 residues. The CDR3 DNA reads TGTGCCAGTAGGACGGACTGGACTAATGAAAAACTGTTTTTT. This gives the protein CASRTDWTNEKLFF.

In its sample, this clonotype was seen a few times. One end of the junction varies from germline; a read error may be responsible. CDR3 amino acids: CASSLPQGTNYGYTF. The CDR3 DNA follows: TGTGCTAGCAGCTTACCGCAGGGAACTAACTATGGCTACACCTTC. The chain combines TRBV7-7 with TRBJ1-2; weak D call: TRBD1 (5 bases). The CDR3 spans 15 residues. The germline V gene encodes CDR1 SSHAT and CDR2 FNYEAQ (reference sequence).

There are many counts of this clonotype. The chain joins TRBV5-1 to TRBJ1-1, with D possibly being TRBD1 (5 bases). The CDR3 loop spans 15 amino acids. Germline loops: CDR1 SGHRS, CDR2 YFSETQ. Deletions cut 0 bases from V and 4 bases from J, with 13 bases between. CDR3 sequence reads: CASSLEGTWGTEAFF. The CDR3 DNA sequence: TGCGCCAGCAGCTTGGAAGGGACGTGGGGCACTGAAGCTTTCTTT.

This clonotype was observed at least ten times. J is TRBJ1-2 and V is TRBV18; D gene uncertain. Germline V gene data show CDR1 as KGHSH and CDR2 as LQKENI. The CDR3 is 15 amino acids. Trimming cost V 3 bases and J 4 bases, with 15 bases left between them. This CDR3 is CASSPPGGSIYGYTF. Here the CDR3 DNA reads TGTGCCAGCTCACCCCCTGGAGGTTCTATCTATGGCTACACCTTC.

V gene TRBV7-6 combines with J gene TRBJ1-4; 8 nucleotides match TRBD1. This CDR3 is built from 20 residues. Germline V gives CDR1 SGHVS, CDR2 FNYEAQ. V shed 0 bases and J 2 bases; nucleotides not matched to a gene: 14. CDR3 protein: CASSLARLETGVTTNEKLFF. The CDR3 DNA follows: TGTGCCAGCAGCTTAGCTCGGTTGGAGACAGGGGTAACGACTAATGAAAAACTGTTTTTT.

This clonotype was detected only a few times. The chain joins TRBV5-8 to TRBJ2-3, with TRBD2 matching 12 bases. The CDR3 covers 17 residues. Germline CDR1 SGHTS, CDR2 YDEGEE. V was clipped by 3 bases and J by 3 bases; unmatched bases: 8. The CDR3 bases are TGTGCCAGCAGCTCGGGCCTAGCGGGAGGGATTACAGATACGCAGTATTTT. Translating gives CASSSGLAGGITDTQYF.

In its sample, this clonotype was seen many times. This rearrangement joins TRBV7-2 to TRBJ2-1; D is possibly TRBD2 (7 bases). The CDR3 is 18 residues long. Trimming left V 4 bases short and J 0 bases short, with 19 bases between. CDR1 SGHTA and CDR2 FQGNSA come from the germline V gene. The CDR3 DNA follows: TGTGCCAGCAGCTCACCTACAAGGGGGGGAAGCTCCTACAATGAGCAGTTCTTC. Translated: CASSSPTRGGSSYNEQFF.

This clonotype was recorded many times. The chain employs TRBV27 and TRBJ1-4; the match to TRBD1 covers 9 bases. The length of the CDR3 is 14 residues. Germline V gene data show CDR1 as MNHEY and CDR2 as SMNVEV (reference sequence). J was trimmed by 8 bases and V by 1 base; bases with no gene match: 2. In nucleotides, the CDR3 is TGTGCCAGCAGTTTATTGGGGACAGGGGAAAAACTGTTTTTT. Encoded protein: CASSLLGTGEKLFF.

In its sample, this clonotype was seen a few times. The chain combines TRBV28 with TRBJ2-5; D remains unclear. Germline V gene lookup returns CDR1 MDHEN and CDR2 SYDVKM. Trimming removed 3 bases at V and 4 bases at J, with 15 bases between. The CDR3 extends over 15 amino acids. This CDR3 reads CASSFGSEFGETQYF. The CDR3 nucleotides read TGTGCCAGCAGTTTCGGGTCGGAGTTTGGAGAGACCCAGTACTTC.

This clonotype has a count of ten or more. The chain carries TRBV7-8 and TRBJ2-2, with 10 bases aligning to TRBD2. The CDR3 has 17 residues. V trimming: 1 base; J trimming: 3 bases; junction bases outside the gene matches: 5. Looked up from germline, CDR1 is SGHVS and CDR2 is FQNEAQ. The CDR3 loop reads CASSLEAGGPHTGELFF. CDR3 nucleotide sequence: TGTGCCAGCAGCTTAGAAGCGGGAGGGCCTCACACCGGGGAGCTGTTTTTT.

The chain is built from TRBV9 and TRBJ2-3; 7 bases agree with TRBD2. CDR1 and CDR2 (germline): SGDLS, YYNGEE. V dropped 2 bases and J dropped 5; count of bases not matched to a gene: 8. CDR3 length: 15 residues. The DNA of the CDR3 is TGTGCCAGCAGCGTTGACCGCGGGAGAGGAGATACGCAGTATTTT. Its translation: CASSVDRGRGDTQYF.

The chain employs TRBV4-1 and TRBJ1-1; 7 nucleotides line up with TRBD1. Per germline, CDR1 MGHRA and CDR2 YSYEKL. J was trimmed by 11 bases and V by 2 bases; bases with no gene match: 14. The CDR3 extends over 15 amino acids. The CDR3 sequence: CASSQLPGQLPTAFF. The CDR3 DNA reads as TGCGCCAGCAGCCAATTACCGGGACAGCTACCGACGGCTTTCTTT.

This clonotype was observed many times. The chain has TRBV2 and TRBJ2-1, with TRBD2 identical over 14 bases. Germline V CDR1 and CDR2: SNHLY, FYNNEI. V dropped 9 bases and J dropped 3; count of bases not matched to a gene: 13. This CDR3 contains 18 residues. The CDR3 DNA reads as TGTGCCAGTGTAGCCGGGACTAGCGGGAGCGTTATCTACAATGAGCAGTTCTTC. Amino acid sequence: CASVAGTSGSVIYNEQFF.

The chain joins TRBV3-1 to TRBJ2-7; D unclear. Between the trimmed V and J ends, which lost 2 bases and 7 bases, there was a span of 15 bases. The CDR3 is 14 residues long. Germline assignment: CDR1 LGHDT and CDR2 YNNKEL (reference sequence). The CDR3 loop reads CASSQRTVRNEQYF. The CDR3 DNA reads TGTGCCAGCAGCCAAAGGACGGTGAGGAATGAGCAGTACTTC.

This clonotype was observed a handful of times. The chain is built from TRBV29-1 and TRBJ2-5; D is perhaps TRBD1 or TRBD2 (5 bases each). The CDR3 sequence is 12 residues long. V was trimmed by 8 bases and J by 5 bases, leaving 15 bases between them. Per germline, CDR1 SQVTM and CDR2 ANQGSEA. The CDR3 region has the DNA TGCAGCACCCGAGAGGGGCGGGAGACCCAGTACTTC. This gives the protein CSTREGRETQYF.

Details on this clonotype: Given a much more abundant clone one base away, this may be a read error. CDR3 DNA: TGTGCCAGCAGTTTGGGGGCCACAGGGCCTACTAGCACAGATACGCAGTATTTT. Translating gives CASSLGATGPTSTDTQYF. The genes are TRBV28 and TRBJ2-3; D may be TRBD1 (6 bases). There are 18 residues in the CDR3. The germline CDR1 and CDR2 sequences are MDHEN and SYDVKM. The V and J ends lost 3 bases and 0 bases respectively, with 19 bases between them.

This clonotype was counted ten times or more. CDR3 DNA: TGTGCCAGCAGATCCGGGACTAGCGGTGAGCAGTTCTTC. It encodes CASRSGTSGEQFF. V and J are TRBV7-3 and TRBJ2-1; TRBD2 aligns across 11 bases. The V gene end was trimmed by 6 bases and the J gene end by 9 bases; junction bases not matched to a gene: 4. CDR1 and CDR2 (germline): SGHTA, FQGTGA. The CDR3 consists of 13 residues. The full variable domain, rest sourced from reference TRBV7-3 and TRBJ2-1, is GAGVSQTPSNKVTEKGKYVELRCDPISGHTALYWYRQSLGQGPEFLIYFQGTGAADDSGLPNDRFFAVRPEGSVSTLKIQRTERGDSAVYLCASRSGTSGEQFFGPGTRLTVL.

The CDR3 spells CASSLPIAGGYEQYF. In nucleotides, the CDR3 is TGTGCCAGCAGCTTACCCATCGCGGGAGGCTACGAGCAGTACTTC. V gene TRBV11-1 combines with J gene TRBJ2-7, with 8 bases identical to TRBD2. This CDR3 is 15 amino acids long. J was trimmed by 3 bases and V by 2 bases; bases with no gene match: 6. CDR1 and CDR2 (germline): SGHAT, FQDESV (reference sequence). Together with reference TRBV11-1 and TRBJ2-7, the CDR3 gives the full variable domain: EAEVAQSPRYKITEKSQAVAFWCDPISGHATLYWYRQILGQGPELLVQFQDESVVDDSQLPKDRFSAERLKGVDSTLKIQPAELGDSAMYLCASSLPIAGGYEQYFGPGTRLTVT.

At least ten counts were recorded for this clonotype. The rearrangement joins TRBV18 to TRBJ1-6; 8 nucleotides align to TRBD1. This CDR3 region has 17 residues. V was pared by 3 bases and J by 8 bases, with 12 bases of the junction left unmatched. CDR1 is KGHSH and CDR2 is LQKENI in the germline V gene. The chain's CDR3 is CASSPRPGQGGDSPLHF. In DNA, the CDR3 is TGTGCCAGCTCACCGCGCCCAGGACAGGGAGGGGATTCACCCCTCCACTTT.

This clonotype was seen many times. The chain has TRBV7-6 and TRBJ2-1; 8 nucleotides align to TRBD2. The V gene's germline CDR1 is SGHVS and CDR2 FNYEAQ. After removal of 4 bases from V and 1 base from J, the junction contained 6 bases not matched to a gene. This CDR3 contains 16 residues. DNA for the CDR3: TGTGCCAGCAGCTCCCGGGGGGGGGAGTCCTACAATGAGCAGTTCTTC. Protein sequence: CASSSRGGESYNEQFF. The whole variable domain, remainder taken from reference TRBV7-6 and TRBJ2-1, is GAGVSQSPRYKVTKRGQDVALRCDPISGHVSLYWYRQALGQGPEFLTYFNYEAQQDKSGLPNDRFSAERPEGSISTLTIQRTEQRDSAMYRCASSSRGGESYNEQFFGPGTRLTVL.

In this sample, this clonotype turned up many times. The chain recombines TRBV11-2 with TRBJ2-7, with 10 bases matching TRBD1. This CDR3 is built from 16 residues. V trimming: 2 bases; J trimming: 3 bases; junction bases outside the gene matches: 7. Germline CDR1 is SGHAT and CDR2 is FQNNGV. CDR3 residues: CASSLTTGTGVYEQYF. The CDR3, as DNA: TGTGCCAGCAGCTTAACTACCGGGACAGGGGTCTACGAGCAGTACTTC.

This clonotype appeared many times. The gene calls are TRBV6-1 and TRBJ2-1; D unresolved. The V gene lost 6 bases and the J gene lost 2 bases, with 11 bases spanning the gap. CDR1 is MNHNS, CDR2 SASEGT, per germline. The CDR3 length is 14 residues. The CDR3 nucleotides read TGTGCCAGCAGCTTGGACCCAACCTACAATGAGCAGTTCTTC. Amino acid sequence: CASSLDPTYNEQFF.

This clonotype was recorded many times. V usage is TRBV27 and J usage is TRBJ1-1, with unresolved D. The CDR3 consists of 14 residues. The V end was cut by 2 bases, the J end by 8 bases, with 15 bases between. Per germline, CDR1 MNHEY and CDR2 SMNVEV (reference sequence). The CDR3 DNA reads TGTGCCAGCAGTTTAAACAGTGTCGGTTGGGAAGCTTTCTTT. Its protein is CASSLNSVGWEAFF.

This chain links TRBV15 with TRBJ2-5, with D possibly called TRBD1 or TRBD2 (7 bases each). The DNA end is more similar to TRBJ2-1, so the J call may be wrong. Germline-derived CDR1 and CDR2 are LNHNV and YYDKDF (reference sequence). This CDR3 spans 14 amino acids. The CDR3 protein is CATSRGQGGETQFF. CDR3 sequence (DNA): TGTGCCACCAGCAGAGGACAGGGAGGGGAGACCCAGTTCTTC.

This clonotype has ten or more counts. V and J are TRBV28 and TRBJ2-7; D uncertain. The CDR3 is made up of 14 amino acids. Trimming removed 6 bases from V and 3 bases from J, with 15 bases in between. Germline lookup yields CDR1 MDHEN and CDR2 SYDVKM. CDR3 sequence: CASSSSYRGYEQYF. In DNA, the CDR3 is TGTGCCAGCAGCTCCAGTTACAGAGGCTACGAGCAGTACTTC.